This T cell receptor (beta chain) was captured by sequencing in a study of blood T cell repertoires in COVID-19 (dated by TCRdb to between 2020 and 2021). About the study as a whole: The collaborator samples originated in the United States, Italy and Spain and spanned the acute and convalescent phases of COVID-19. Deeply sampled blood TCRbeta repertoires from subjects exposed to, actively infected with, or recovered from COVID-19 were included in the dataset. Samples came from the ongoing ImmuneRACE study (first 160 participants) plus 1,254 subjects from 6 global collaborators. The repertoires were released in a freely available public database meant as a resource for research on the immune response to SARS-CoV-2. The material from the prospective study consisted of cDNA or gDNA derived from T cells, B-cell-depleted T cells, or PBMCs. A de-identified subject ID, COVID-19 status, age in years and sex were almost always included in the sample metadata. HLA class I and class II types, where available, came from metadata supplied by the sample provider rather than from assay-based typing. Results and caveats for the whole study, not just this receptor: The quantity of clinical and demographic metadata differed by source and by participant and was supplied without curation.

The immunoSEQ Assay, a bias-controlled multiplex PCR, was used to amplify TCRbeta CDR3 regions from genomic DNA. The original pipeline was this. The number of nucleated cells in each sample was estimated from the amplification of reference gene primers within the assay. To quantify the absolute abundance of each unique TCRbeta CDR3 rearrangement, sequence reads were collapsed and filtered. For each sample, productive Simpson clonality was calculated as the square root of Simpson's diversity index across productive rearrangements. TCRdb took over this immuneACCESS table, retaining in-frame rearrangements with V and J assigned. Such tables are incomplete; in checked studies, under half of the missing clones stem from an unresolved V gene, and the remainder is unexplained. For V, J and clone size, that table is used; D and trimming come from the DNA. The sample table contains 200,000 or so clones; only one count was recorded for less than 85% of them. The ten largest make up about 2% of the sample.

About this clone: Its recognized antigen is unknown. No per-base quality is available; no much larger clone lies one base away.

The CDR3 numbers 17 residues from cysteine through phenylalanine. Only the CDR3 region is kept as DNA, spanning 51 bases read in frame from base 1. The CDR1 and CDR2 encoded by the germline V gene are KGHSH and LQKENI. Ends trimmed: V by 2 bases, J by 2 bases; bases unmatched to a gene: 10. In the prospective study, participants were 18 to 89 years old, resided in about 25 geographic areas of the United States, and were enrolled through a virtual design. In the prospective study, participants were assigned to cohorts based on the clinical history participants reported in a screening survey and a study questionnaire. ImmuneRACE Cohort 3 recovered participants were defined by two consecutive negative NP/OP PCR tests, healthcare professional clearance, or symptom resolution. Mobile phlebotomists in the prospective study collected whole blood, serum and a nasopharyngeal or oropharyngeal swab from every participant. Participants in the prospective study had the option to provide additional blood draws and questionnaires over an approximately 2-month period. Prospective study blood samples were shipped either frozen or at room temperature before DNA extraction.

Sequences were obtained from PBMCs or T cells enriched from blood (not recorded which). This sequence was found in a man in his fifties or sixties who had recovered from COVID-19. The receptor chain draws on TRBV18 and TRBJ2-5; 8 bases in the junction line up with TRBD1. The DNA is as follows: TGTGCCAGCTCACCAACTACAGGGGGACCTTTTCAAGAGACCCAGTACTTC. Its translation is CASSPTTGGPFQETQYF. The reference TRBV18 and TRBJ2-5 proteins fill in what lies around the CDR3, so the full variable domain reads NAGVMQNPRHLVRRRGQEARLRCSPMKGHSHVYWYRQLPEEGLKFMVYLQKENIIDESGMPKERFSAEFPKEGPSILRIQQVVRGDSAAYFCASSPTTGGPFQETQYFGPGTRLLVL.